This T cell receptor beta chain came from a study of blood T cell repertoires in COVID-19. Generated by immunoSEQ multiplex PCR, the TCRdb table keeps only in-frame clones and is missing some. The sample has 120,000 to 150,000 clones, roughly four fifths seen once; the top ten hold under 2%. Shortly before study entry, within 2 weeks, exposed participants had met a COVID-19 case. CDR3 size: 15 residues. Looked up from germline, CDR1 is MNHEY and CDR2 is SVGAGI. With 3 bases clipped from V and 2 bases from J, the junction kept 5 bases outside the gene matches. This clonotype originated in a woman aged 18-29 years who had been exposed to COVID-19. This chain connects TRBV6-5 to TRBJ1-2; 8 bases match TRBD1. Sequences were obtained from PBMCs or T cells enriched from blood (not recorded which). Here the CDR3 reads CASSYQQGGNYGYTF. CDR3 coding DNA: TGTGCCAGCAGTTATCAACAGGGGGGGAACTATGGCTACACCTTC.